These 5 T cell receptor beta chains were sequenced from one sample in a study of blood T cell repertoires in COVID-19. Repertoires were generated with immunoSEQ multiplex PCR, while TCRdb's copy carries only in-frame clones and drops some. The table includes under 300,000 clones, about 90% detected once. The sequencing input was peripheral blood. The receptors derive from a woman in her forties with acute or convalescent COVID-19.

This chain uses TRBV12-5 with TRBJ2-6; possible D gene TRBD1, 6 bases. The CDR3 runs to 19 residues. In germline, CDR1 is LGHNT, CDR2 FRNRAP. V lost 1 base and J lost 0, with 16 bases in between. CDR3 sequence: CASGLAYNRESSGANVLTF. CDR3 coding DNA: TGTGCTAGTGGTTTGGCCTATAACAGGGAGAGCTCTGGGGCCAACGTCCTGACTTTC. Full variable domain (rest looked up from reference TRBV12-5 and TRBJ2-6): DARVTQTPRHKVTEMGQEVTMRCQPILGHNTVFWYRQTMMQGLELLAYFRNRAPLDDSGMPKDRFSAEMPDATLATLKIQPSEPRDSAVYFCASGLAYNRESSGANVLTFGAGSRLTVL.

The rearrangement joins TRBV4-1 to TRBJ2-1; possible D gene TRBD1, 6 bases. This CDR3 contains 16 residues. V was shortened by 0 bases and J by 8 bases, with 17 bases between the two germline ends. CDR1 and CDR2 (germline): MGHRA, YSYEKL. This CDR3 reads CASSQDPWSQGYEQFF. CDR3 DNA: TGCGCCAGCAGCCAAGATCCGTGGTCACAGGGCTATGAGCAGTTCTTC.

The chain is built from TRBV10-2 and TRBJ1-2, with 10 bases lining up with TRBD1. The CDR3 runs 14 residues. The trim removed 7 bases at V and 7 bases at J, leaving 9 bases unmatched. Germline CDR1 and CDR2: WSHSY and SAAADI. The CDR3 nucleotides read TGCGCCAGCATTCCGGACAGGGGGTACGGTGGCTACACCTTC. Its protein product is CASIPDRGYGGYTF.

This sequence joins TRBV13 and TRBJ1-6, with D hard to call. Germline CDR1 PRHDT, CDR2 FYEKMQ (reference sequence). V lost 4 bases and J lost 7, with 11 bases in between. The CDR3 consists of 14 residues. The CDR3 bases are TGTGCCAGCAGCTCGCTATCCTTAAATTCACCCCTCCACTTT. Translating it yields CASSSLSLNSPLHF.

This chain connects TRBV6-5 to TRBJ1-6, with a weak D call TRBD1 (5 bases). The length of the CDR3 is 15 residues. Germline V gene data show CDR1 as MNHEY and CDR2 as SVGAGI. Between the trimmed V and J ends, which lost 2 bases and 9 bases, there was a span of 14 bases. As DNA, the CDR3 is TGTGCCAGCAGTTACGGGAGGGGTTACCGTTCACCCCTCCACTTT. It yields the protein CASSYGRGYRSPLHF.